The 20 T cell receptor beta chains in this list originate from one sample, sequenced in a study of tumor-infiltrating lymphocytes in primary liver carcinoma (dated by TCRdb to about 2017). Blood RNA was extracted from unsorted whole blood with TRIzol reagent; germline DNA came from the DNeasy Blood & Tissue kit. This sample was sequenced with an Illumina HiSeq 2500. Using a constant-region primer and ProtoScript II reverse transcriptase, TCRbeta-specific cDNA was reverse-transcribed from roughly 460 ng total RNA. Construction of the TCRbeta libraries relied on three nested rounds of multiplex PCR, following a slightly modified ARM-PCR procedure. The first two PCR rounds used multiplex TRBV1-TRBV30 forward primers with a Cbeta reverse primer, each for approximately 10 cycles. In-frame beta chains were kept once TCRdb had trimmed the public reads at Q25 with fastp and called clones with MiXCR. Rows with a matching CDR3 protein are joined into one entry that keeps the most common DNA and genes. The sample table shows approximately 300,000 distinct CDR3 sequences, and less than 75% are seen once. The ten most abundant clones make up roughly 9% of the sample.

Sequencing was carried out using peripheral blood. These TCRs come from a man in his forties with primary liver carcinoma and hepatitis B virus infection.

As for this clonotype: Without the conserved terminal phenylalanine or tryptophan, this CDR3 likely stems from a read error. The CDR3 loop reads CASTPQRSAYEQYI. CDR3 in DNA: TGTGCCAGCACCCCACAGCGGTCTGCCTACGAGCAGTACATC. V is TRBV11-2 and J is TRBJ2-7, with TRBD2 as a possible D gene (5 bases). V was clipped by 7 bases and J by 2 bases, with 15 bases between them. The length of the CDR3 is 14 residues. Germline V lookup: CDR1 SGHAT, CDR2 FQNNGV.

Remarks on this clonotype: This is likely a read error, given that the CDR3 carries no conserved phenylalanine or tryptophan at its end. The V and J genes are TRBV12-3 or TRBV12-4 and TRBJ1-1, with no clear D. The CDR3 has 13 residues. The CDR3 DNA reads TGTGCCGGCAGTCAATTCACATTAGATGAAGCTTTCTAT. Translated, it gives CAGSQFTLDEAFY.

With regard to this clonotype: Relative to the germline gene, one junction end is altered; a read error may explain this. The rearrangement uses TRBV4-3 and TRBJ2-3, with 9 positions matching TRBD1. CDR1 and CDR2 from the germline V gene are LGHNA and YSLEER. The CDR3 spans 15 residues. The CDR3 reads CTSSQGGQGSDTQYF. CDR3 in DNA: TGCACCAGCAGCCAAGGGGGACAGGGATCAGACACGCAGTATTTT.

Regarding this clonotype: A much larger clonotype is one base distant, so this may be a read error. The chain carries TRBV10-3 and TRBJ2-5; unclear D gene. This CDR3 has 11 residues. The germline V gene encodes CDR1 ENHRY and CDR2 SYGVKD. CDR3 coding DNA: TGTGTCATCAGAGACCAAGAGACCCAGTACTTC. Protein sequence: CVIRDQETQYF.

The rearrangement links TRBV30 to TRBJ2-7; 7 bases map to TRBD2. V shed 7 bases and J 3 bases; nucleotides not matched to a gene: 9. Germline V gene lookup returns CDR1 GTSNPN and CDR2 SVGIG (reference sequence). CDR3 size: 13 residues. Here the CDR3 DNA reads TGTGCCTCCTTAGCGGGTGGGGACTACGAGCAGTACTTC. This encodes CASLAGGDYEQYF.

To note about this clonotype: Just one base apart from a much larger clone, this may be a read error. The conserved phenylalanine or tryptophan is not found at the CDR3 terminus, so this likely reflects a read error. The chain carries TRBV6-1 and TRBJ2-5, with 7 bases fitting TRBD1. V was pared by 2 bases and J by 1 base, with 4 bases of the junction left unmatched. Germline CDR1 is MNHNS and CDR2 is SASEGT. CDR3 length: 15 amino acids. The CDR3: CASSEIPGGQETQYI. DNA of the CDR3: TGTGCCAGCAGTGAAATACCAGGGGGCCAAGAGACCCAGTACATC.

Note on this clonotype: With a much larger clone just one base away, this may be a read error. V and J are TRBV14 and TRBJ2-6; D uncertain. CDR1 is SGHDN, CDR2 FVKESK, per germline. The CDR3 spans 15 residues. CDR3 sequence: CANSQAVSGANVLTF. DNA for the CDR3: TGTGCCAACAGCCAAGCAGTCTCTGGGGCCAACGTCCTGACTTTC.

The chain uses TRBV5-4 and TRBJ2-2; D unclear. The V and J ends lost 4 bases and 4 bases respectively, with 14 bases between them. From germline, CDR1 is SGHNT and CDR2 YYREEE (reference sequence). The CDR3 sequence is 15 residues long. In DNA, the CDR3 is TGTGCCAGCAGCACGGAGCAGTTGGCCACCGGGGAGCTGTTTTTT. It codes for CASSTEQLATGELFF.

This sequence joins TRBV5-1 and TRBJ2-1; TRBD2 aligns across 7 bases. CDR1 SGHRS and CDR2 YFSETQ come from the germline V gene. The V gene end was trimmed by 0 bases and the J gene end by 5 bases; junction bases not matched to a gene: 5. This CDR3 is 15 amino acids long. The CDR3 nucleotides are TGCGCCAGCAGCTTGGGGCCAGCGGGGAACAATGAGCAGTTCTTC. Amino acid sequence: CASSLGPAGNNEQFF.

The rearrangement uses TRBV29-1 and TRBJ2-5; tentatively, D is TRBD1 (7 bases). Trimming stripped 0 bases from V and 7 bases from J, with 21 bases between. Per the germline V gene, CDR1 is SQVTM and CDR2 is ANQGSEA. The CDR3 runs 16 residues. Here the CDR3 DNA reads TGCAGCGTTGAAGATCTTCCGCCAGGGGGGTGGGGGACCCAGTACTTC. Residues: CSVEDLPPGGWGTQYF.

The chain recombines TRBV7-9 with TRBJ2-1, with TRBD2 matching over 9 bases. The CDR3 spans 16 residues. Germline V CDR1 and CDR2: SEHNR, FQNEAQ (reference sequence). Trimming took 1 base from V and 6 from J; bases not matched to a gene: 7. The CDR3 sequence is CASSLEDGGRANEQFF. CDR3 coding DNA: TGTGCCAGCAGCTTAGAGGATGGCGGGAGGGCCAATGAGCAGTTCTTC.

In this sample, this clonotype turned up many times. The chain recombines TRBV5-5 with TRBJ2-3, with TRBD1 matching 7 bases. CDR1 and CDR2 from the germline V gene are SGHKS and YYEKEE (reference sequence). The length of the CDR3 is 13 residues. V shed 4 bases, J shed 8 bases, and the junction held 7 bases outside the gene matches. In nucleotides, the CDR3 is TGTGCCAGCAGCCCAGGGGGAGCTGTTACGCAGTATTTT. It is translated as CASSPGGAVTQYF.

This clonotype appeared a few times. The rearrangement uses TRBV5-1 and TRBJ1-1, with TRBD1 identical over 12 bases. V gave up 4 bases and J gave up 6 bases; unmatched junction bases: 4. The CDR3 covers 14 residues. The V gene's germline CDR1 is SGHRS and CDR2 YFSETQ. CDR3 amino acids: CASSRGQGAPEAFF. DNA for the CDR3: TGCGCCAGCAGCAGGGGACAGGGGGCTCCTGAAGCTTTCTTT.

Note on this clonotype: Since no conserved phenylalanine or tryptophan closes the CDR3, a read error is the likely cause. CDR3 nucleotides: TGTAGCGTTCGACGGCAGCCTAGCACAGATACGCAGTATTTA. Encoded protein: CSVRRQPSTDTQYL. The genes are TRBV29-1 and TRBJ2-3; tentative D call: TRBD2 (5 bases). Germline CDR1 is SQVTM and CDR2 is ANQGSEA. This CDR3 region has 14 residues.

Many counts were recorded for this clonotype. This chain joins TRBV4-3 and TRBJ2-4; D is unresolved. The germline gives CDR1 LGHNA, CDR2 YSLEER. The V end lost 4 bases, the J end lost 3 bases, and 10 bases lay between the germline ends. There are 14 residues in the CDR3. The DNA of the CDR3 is TGCGCCAGCAGCCCCCTAAAGGGCAAAAACATTCAGTACTTC. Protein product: CASSPLKGKNIQYF.

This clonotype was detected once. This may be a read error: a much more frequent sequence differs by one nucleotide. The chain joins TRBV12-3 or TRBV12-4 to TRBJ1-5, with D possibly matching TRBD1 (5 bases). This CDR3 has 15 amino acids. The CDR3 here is CASSLPGGSNQSQHF. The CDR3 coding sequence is TGTGCCAGCAGTTTACCCGGGGGGAGCAATCAGTCCCAGCATTTT.

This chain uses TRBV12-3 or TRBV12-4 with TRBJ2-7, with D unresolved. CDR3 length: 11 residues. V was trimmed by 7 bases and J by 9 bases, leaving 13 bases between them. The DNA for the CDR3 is TGTGCCAGCATATCGGCCACGGGGCAGTACTTC. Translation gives CASISATGQYF.

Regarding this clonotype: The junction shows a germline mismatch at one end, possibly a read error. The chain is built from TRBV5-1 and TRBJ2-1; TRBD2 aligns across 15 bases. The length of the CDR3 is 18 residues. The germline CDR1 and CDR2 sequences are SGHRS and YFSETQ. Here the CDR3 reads CASSPGLAGGPRYNEQSF. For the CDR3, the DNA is TGCGCCAGCAGCCCCGGACTAGCGGGAGGGCCGCGGTACAATGAGCAGTCCTTC. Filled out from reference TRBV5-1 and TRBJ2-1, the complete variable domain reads KAGVTQTPRYLIKTRGQQVTLSCSPISGHRSVSWYQQTPGQGLQFLFEYFSETQRNKGNFPGRFSGRQFSNSRSEMNVSTLELGDSALYLCASSPGLAGGPRYNEQSFGPGTRLTVL.

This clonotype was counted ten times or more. CDR3 in amino acids: CASTVGPGAAYEQYF. In nucleotides, the CDR3 is TGTGCCAGCACCGTGGGGCCGGGGGCGGCATACGAGCAGTACTTC. This sequence joins TRBV11-1 and TRBJ2-7; D is possibly TRBD1 or TRBD2 (6 bases each). V shed 7 bases and J shed 4 bases, with 20 bases lying between them. The V gene's germline CDR1 is SGHAT and CDR2 FQDESV (reference sequence). This CDR3 contains 15 residues.

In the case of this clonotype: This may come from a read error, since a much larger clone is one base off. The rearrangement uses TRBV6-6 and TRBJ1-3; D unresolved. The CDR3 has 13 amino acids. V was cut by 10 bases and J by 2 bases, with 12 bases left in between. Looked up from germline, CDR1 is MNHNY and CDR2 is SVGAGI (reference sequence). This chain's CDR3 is CATTRDTGNTIYF. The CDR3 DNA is TGTGCCACTACACGGGATACTGGAAACACCATATATTTT.